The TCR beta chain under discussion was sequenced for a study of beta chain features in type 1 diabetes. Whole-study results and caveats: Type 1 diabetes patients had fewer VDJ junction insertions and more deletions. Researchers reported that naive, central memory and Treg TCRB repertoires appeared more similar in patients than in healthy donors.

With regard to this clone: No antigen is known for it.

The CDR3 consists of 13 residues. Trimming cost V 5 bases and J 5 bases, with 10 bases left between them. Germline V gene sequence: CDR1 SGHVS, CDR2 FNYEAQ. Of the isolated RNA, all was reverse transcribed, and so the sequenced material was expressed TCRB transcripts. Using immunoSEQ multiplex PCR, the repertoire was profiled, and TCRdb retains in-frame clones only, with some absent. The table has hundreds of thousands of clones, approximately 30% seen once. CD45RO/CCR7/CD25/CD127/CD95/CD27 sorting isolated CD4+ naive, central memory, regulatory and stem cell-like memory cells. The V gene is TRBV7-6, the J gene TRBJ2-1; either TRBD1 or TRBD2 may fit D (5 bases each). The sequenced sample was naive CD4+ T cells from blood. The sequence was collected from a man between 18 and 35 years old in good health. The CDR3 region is CASSLWGNNEQFF. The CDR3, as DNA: TGTGCCAGCAGCCTCTGGGGGAACAATGAGCAGTTCTTC.